These 5 T cell receptor beta chains originate from one sample sequenced in a study of blood T cell repertoires in COVID-19 (dated by TCRdb to the early 2020s). The library was made by the immunoSEQ multiplex PCR assay. Sourced from immuneACCESS, this table was stored by TCRdb with only in-frame sequences that have V and J called. A share of the clones is absent; for the studies checked, an unresolved V gene accounts for under half, and the remainder has no known explanation. Counted in this sample were 100,000 to 120,000 clones; roughly 85% of them appeared once. The ten largest clones capture around 15% of the sample. Sequencing was performed on peripheral blood. The receptors come from a woman over 75 with active or convalescent COVID-19.

V and J are TRBV7-9 and TRBJ1-2; D possibly corresponds to TRBD1 (5 bases). V lost 1 base and J 2 bases, leaving 14 bases between the germline ends. The CDR3 consists of 16 residues. Germline assignment: CDR1 SEHNR and CDR2 FQNEAQ (reference sequence). Here the CDR3 reads CASSLGGGIGNYGYTF. CDR3 sequence (DNA): TGTGCCAGCAGCTTAGGTGGGGGGATCGGGAACTATGGCTACACCTTC. Together with reference TRBV7-9 and TRBJ1-2, the CDR3 gives the full variable domain: DTGVSQNPRHKITKRGQNVTFRCDPISEHNRLYWYRQTLGQGPEFLTYFQNEAQLEKSRLLSDRFSAERPKGSFSTLEIQRTEQGDSAMYLCASSLGGGIGNYGYTFGSGTRLTVV.

This clone was seen a single time. J is TRBJ2-1 and V is TRBV9, with 7 bases fitting TRBD1. The CDR3 length is 14 residues. Germline values: CDR1 SGDLS, CDR2 YYNGEE. V dropped 1 base and J dropped 5; count of bases not matched to a gene: 3. CDR3 sequence reads: CASSVTGANNEQFF. CDR3 sequence (DNA): TGTGCCAGCAGCGTAACAGGGGCGAACAATGAGCAGTTCTTC.

The CDR3 DNA follows: TGTGCCAGCACGGAGGGGGCCGGTAATGAAAAACTGTTTTTT. This sequence encodes CASTEGAGNEKLFF. The chain is built from TRBV7-9 and TRBJ1-4, with 7 bases lining up with TRBD1. Trimming cost V 7 bases and J 4 bases; bases outside gene matches: 6. CDR1 is SEHNR and CDR2 is FQNEAQ in the germline V gene (reference sequence). This CDR3 region has 14 residues. The whole variable domain, remainder taken from reference TRBV7-9 and TRBJ1-4, is DTGVSQNPRHKITKRGQNVTFRCDPISEHNRLYWYRQTLGQGPEFLTYFQNEAQLEKSRLLSDRFSAERPKGSFSTLEIQRTEQGDSAMYLCASTEGAGNEKLFFGSGTQLSVL.

The chain links TRBV19 to TRBJ1-1, with no clear D. The CDR3 consists of 15 residues. Deletions cut 7 bases from V and 0 bases from J, with 15 bases between. Per the germline V gene, CDR1 is LNHDA and CDR2 is SQIVND (reference sequence). The CDR3 here is CASNRETAVNTEAFF. The CDR3 DNA sequence: TGTGCCAGTAATCGGGAGACGGCTGTGAACACTGAAGCTTTCTTT. The variable domain in full, completed from reference TRBV19 and TRBJ1-1, reads DGGITQSPKYLFRKEGQNVTLSCEQNLNHDAMYWYRQDPGQGLRLIYYSQIVNDFQKGDIAEGYSVSREKKESFPLTVTSAQKNPTAFYLCASNRETAVNTEAFFGQGTRLTVV.

The chain uses TRBV27 and TRBJ2-1; TRBD2 agrees at 8 bases. Per germline, CDR1 MNHEY and CDR2 SMNVEV (reference sequence). The CDR3 consists of 16 residues. V trimming: 6 bases; J trimming: 0 bases; junction bases outside the gene matches: 7. The DNA for the CDR3 is TGTGCCAGCAGAGGGCGGGCGGGAGGCTCCTACAATGAGCAGTTCTTC. It is translated as CASRGRAGGSYNEQFF.